One T cell receptor (beta chain) is described in this entry. These data belong to a study of blood T cell repertoires in COVID-19. Libraries were prepared by immunoSEQ multiplex PCR; TCRdb keeps only in-frame clonotypes and omits some of them. The data show 300,000 to 350,000 clones, around 89% seen once. The sequenced sample consisted of peripheral blood. This receptor was identified in a woman between 25 and 40 years old with COVID-19, enrolled during active disease.

The CDR3 DNA reads TGTGCCAGCAGCGGCGATCGGAACACCATATATTTT. Residues: CASSGDRNTIYF. The chain carries TRBV9 and TRBJ1-3; no firm D call. This CDR3 spans 12 amino acids. CDR1 SGDLS and CDR2 YYNGEE come from the germline V gene. The V end was cut by 3 bases, the J end by 7 bases, with 8 bases between. The whole variable domain, remainder taken from reference TRBV9 and TRBJ1-3, is DSGVTQTPKHLITATGQRVTLRCSPRSGDLSVYWYQQSLDQGLQFLIQYYNGEERAKGNILERFSAQQFPDLHSELNLSSLELGDSALYFCASSGDRNTIYFGEGSWLTVV.